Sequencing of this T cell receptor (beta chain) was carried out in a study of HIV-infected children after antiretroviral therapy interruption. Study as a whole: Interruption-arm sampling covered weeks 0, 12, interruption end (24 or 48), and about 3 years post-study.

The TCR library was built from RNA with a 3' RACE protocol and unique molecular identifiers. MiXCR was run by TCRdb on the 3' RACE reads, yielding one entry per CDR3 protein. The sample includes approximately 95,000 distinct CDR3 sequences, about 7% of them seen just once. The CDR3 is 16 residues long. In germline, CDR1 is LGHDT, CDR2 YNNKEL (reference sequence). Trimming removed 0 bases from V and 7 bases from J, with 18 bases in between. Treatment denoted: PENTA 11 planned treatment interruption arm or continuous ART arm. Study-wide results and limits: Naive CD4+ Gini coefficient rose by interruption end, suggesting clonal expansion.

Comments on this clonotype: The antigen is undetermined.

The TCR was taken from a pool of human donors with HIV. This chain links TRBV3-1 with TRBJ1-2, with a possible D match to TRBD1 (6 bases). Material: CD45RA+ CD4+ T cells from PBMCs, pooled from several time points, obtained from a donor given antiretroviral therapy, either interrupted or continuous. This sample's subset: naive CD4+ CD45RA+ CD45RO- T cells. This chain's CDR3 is CASSQDVAAAGVGYTF. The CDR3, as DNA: TGTGCCAGCAGCCAAGATGTGGCCGCGGCAGGGGTTGGCTACACCTTC.